This T cell receptor (beta chain) came from a study of T cells in Graves' hyperthyroidism and ophthalmopathy. Study-level results: Model-based prediction identified ophthalmopathy a median about 6 months prior to its onset. Appearing also in blood were most of the thyroid clonotypes expanded above 0.001. In simple terms, a model built on 13 V-J features told ophthalmopathy apart from stable hyperthyroidism.

This clonotype was seen a few times. Its target is not known. Out of 8.5 to 10 ml of fresh peripheral blood came the PBMCs. From RNA transcripts, TCR beta CDR3 regions were amplified. The TCR CDR3 first-round RT-PCR relied on the HTBI primer set. Each CDR3 protein is one row after TCRdb ran MiXCR on the multiplex PCR reads. The sample yields 300,000 to 400,000 distinct CDR3 sequences, about 18% seen once. V lost 0 bases to trimming and J lost 4 bases; unmatched junction nucleotides: 4. Germline CDR1 reads LNHDA; CDR2 reads SQIVND (reference sequence). The CDR3 is 16 residues long. This clonotype was obtained from a man between 18 and 29 years old with Graves' ophthalmopathy. The sequencing input was blood. The chain recombines TRBV19 with TRBJ2-2, with 8 positions matching TRBD2. Here the CDR3 reads CASSIESGTSTGELFF. CDR3 bases: TGTGCCAGTAGTATAGAATCCGGGACTAGCACCGGGGAGCTGTTTTTT. Based on the CDR3 plus reference TRBV19 and TRBJ2-2, the full variable domain is DGGITQSPKYLFRKEGQNVTLSCEQNLNHDAMYWYRQDPGQGLRLIYYSQIVNDFQKGDIAEGYSVSREKKESFPLTVTSAQKNPTAFYLCASSIESGTSTGELFFGEGSRLTVL.